This T cell receptor beta chain was observed in a study of OX40 agonist ivuxolimab in advanced cancers. With regard to the full study: The costimulatory receptor OX40 (CD134) was targeted by ivuxolimab, a fully human IgG2 agonistic monoclonal antibody. Patients were allowed to have had prior anti-PD-1, anti-PD-L1 or anti-CTLA-4 therapy, and around 40% of the dose-escalation patients had previously received checkpoint inhibitors. Partial responses were achieved by three dose-escalation patients, of whom one had hepatocellular carcinoma and two had cutaneous melanoma. The paper reports the monotherapy dose-escalation portion (N of about 54 patients) of the phase I ivuxolimab trial. The point of sequencing TCRbeta in the periphery was to test whether ivuxolimab changed TCR sequence diversity and drove clonal T-cell expansion. In the dose-escalation cohort, approximately 80% of patients were male, and the mean age was approximately 60 years with a range of about 20 to 80. Among the 52 dose-escalation patients, about 19 had hepatocellular carcinoma, around 15 melanoma, 9 renal cell carcinoma and 9 head and neck cancer. Intravenous ivuxolimab was administered to patients every 2 weeks at six dose levels: 0.01, 0.1, 0.3, 1.5, 3 and 10 mg/kg.

Patients with a history of autoimmune disease or receiving systemic immunosuppression were excluded from the trial. In every dose cohort, peripheral blood was drawn for TCR sequencing at baseline, cycle 4 day 1, and cycle 7 day 1. Samples came from an open-label, multicenter, first-in-human phase I dose-escalation trial of ivuxolimab. Adults with locally advanced or metastatic melanoma, renal cell carcinoma, hepatocellular carcinoma or head and neck squamous cell carcinoma were enrolled in the trial. CD4+ and CD8+ T cells were sorted separately from peripheral blood before TCR sequencing. Its CDR3 holds 15 amino acids, cysteine through phenylalanine. The DNA shown is the 45-base CDR3, in frame from base 1. Unmatched junction bases come to 7, with V trimmed by 6 bases and J by 4 bases. CDR1 and CDR2, per the germline V gene, are SNHLY and FYNNEI. Genomic DNA was extracted from sorted cells for sequencing of the TCRbeta CDR3 region. TCRbeta CDR3 regions were sequenced using the immunoSEQ Assay. This is the immuneACCESS table as TCRdb keeps it, with only in-frame sequences that have V and J called. A part of the clones is gone; compared with another copy, unresolved V genes explain less than half, and the rest is unexplained. For this sample the table gives approximately 80,000 clones, of which roughly 94% were detected only once. Together, the top ten hold 9.6% of the sample.

Remarks on this clone: Its target antigen remains unknown. Base qualities are not at hand, and no much larger clone is one base apart.

General findings and caveats noted by the study authors: Low levels of normalized T-cell clonal expansion were also seen in some nonresponding patients. In partial responders in the 0.1-3.0 mg/kg groups, normalized peripheral clonal expansion was found to be among the lowest, especially among CD8+ T cells. After ivuxolimab, more expanded clones were found on average in CD8+ T cells than in CD4+ T cells. Clonal expansion of both CD4+ and CD8+ blood T cells was observed from baseline to week 6 at doses 0.1 to 3.0 mg/kg. Which antigens the clonally expanded peripheral T cells were specific for was not determined.

This chain is built from TRBV2 and TRBJ2-1; 9 central nucleotides agree with TRBD1. The source of this sequence is an adult with an advanced solid tumor such as melanoma, head and neck, liver or kidney cancer. The specimen was CD4+ or CD8+ T cells sorted from blood, collected in a trial of the OX40 agonist ivuxolimab. The nucleotides read TGTGCCAGCAGGGGGGGACAGGGTGGTTACAATGAGCAGTTCTTC. Translated, this gives CASRGGQGGYNEQFF.